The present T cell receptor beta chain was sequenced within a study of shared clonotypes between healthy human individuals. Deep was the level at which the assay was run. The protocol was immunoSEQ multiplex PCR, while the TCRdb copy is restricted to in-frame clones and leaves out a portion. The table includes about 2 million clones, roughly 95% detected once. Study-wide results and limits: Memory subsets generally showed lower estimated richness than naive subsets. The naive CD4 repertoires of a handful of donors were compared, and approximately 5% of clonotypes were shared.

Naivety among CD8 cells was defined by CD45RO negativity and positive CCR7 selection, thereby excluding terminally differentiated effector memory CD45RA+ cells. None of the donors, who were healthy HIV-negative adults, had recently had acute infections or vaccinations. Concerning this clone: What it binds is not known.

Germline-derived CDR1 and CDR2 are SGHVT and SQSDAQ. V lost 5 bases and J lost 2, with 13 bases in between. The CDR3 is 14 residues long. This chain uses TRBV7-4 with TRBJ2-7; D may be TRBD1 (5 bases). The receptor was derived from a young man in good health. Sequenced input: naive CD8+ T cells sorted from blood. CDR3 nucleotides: TGTGCCAGCAGCCCTCGGACACATACCTACGAGCAGTACTTC. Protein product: CASSPRTHTYEQYF.